The 27 T cell receptor beta chains in this list originate from one sample, sequenced in a study of cytomegalovirus exposure and HLA in healthy donors. A multiplex PCR was run with 60 Vbeta primers and 13 Jbeta primers. Data came from immunoSEQ multiplex PCR; TCRdb stores just in-frame clones and leaves some out. The table records about 100,000 clones, less than 80% of them present only once. The sequencing sample was made of PBMCs. Source of these receptors: a man between 40 and 49 years old in good health and CMV-seronegative.

Notes on this clone: At one end the junction does not follow the germline gene, possibly because of a read error. The chain carries TRBV7-9 and TRBJ1-1, with no clear D. The CDR3 extends over 15 amino acids. Germline lookup yields CDR1 SEHNR and CDR2 FQNEAQ (reference sequence). The CDR3 nucleotides are TGTTCCAGCCGCCTTCAGGCGACTATGAACACTGAAGCTTTCTTT. It encodes CSSRLQATMNTEAFF.

The chain employs TRBV29-1 and TRBJ1-1; D may be TRBD1 (6 bases). There are 13 residues in the CDR3. Trimming removed 1 base at V and 0 bases at J, with 6 bases between. From germline, CDR1 is SQVTM and CDR2 ANQGSEA. CDR3 amino acids: CSVEGTVNTEAFF. The CDR3 DNA sequence: TGCAGCGTTGAAGGGACAGTGAACACTGAAGCTTTCTTT.

This clone is a singleton in its sample. V gene TRBV9 combines with J gene TRBJ1-2; D is unresolved. CDR3 size: 17 residues. Between the trimmed V and J ends, which lost 4 bases and 0 bases, there was a span of 19 bases. Germline values: CDR1 SGDLS, CDR2 YYNGEE. Here the CDR3 reads CASSPSFGGLANYGYTF. Here the CDR3 DNA reads TGTGCCAGCAGCCCATCCTTTGGAGGGCTAGCTAACTATGGCTACACCTTC. Full variable domain (outside the CDR3, taken from reference TRBV9 and TRBJ1-2): DSGVTQTPKHLITATGQRVTLRCSPRSGDLSVYWYQQSLDQGLQFLIQYYNGEERAKGNILERFSAQQFPDLHSELNLSSLELGDSALYFCASSPSFGGLANYGYTFGSGTRLTVV.

This clone was detected only a few times. The chain recombines TRBV28 with TRBJ1-2; D possibly corresponds to TRBD1 (5 bases). V shed 6 bases and J shed 5 bases, with 19 bases lying between them. The CDR3 has 15 residues. Germline CDR1 reads MDHEN; CDR2 reads SYDVKM. In DNA, the CDR3 is TGTGCCAGCAGCTCCCCCGGGGGGAATCAATATGGCTACACCTTC. Amino acid sequence: CASSSPGGNQYGYTF.

CDR3 in DNA: TGTGCCAGCAGTTTTTTAAATGAGCAGTTCTTC. It codes for CASSFLNEQFF. This chain joins TRBV27 and TRBJ2-1; D gene unclear. CDR1 MNHEY and CDR2 SMNVEV come from the germline V gene (reference sequence). Trimming pared 3 bases from V and 7 bases from J, leaving 4 bases between. This CDR3 region has 11 residues.

This clone was seen a handful of times. The chain couples TRBV7-8 to TRBJ1-5; D is uncertain. CDR3 length equals 15 residues. V gave up 1 base and J gave up 6 bases, with 13 bases separating them. In germline, CDR1 is SGHVS, CDR2 FQNEAQ. CDR3 coding DNA: TGTGCCAGCAGCTTAGACCCCACCCTCAGTCAGCCCCAGCATTTT. Its translation: CASSLDPTLSQPQHF.

This chain connects TRBV12-5 to TRBJ1-3, with a weak D call TRBD1 (5 bases). V shed 7 bases and J shed 3 bases, with 13 bases lying between them. In germline, CDR1 is LGHNT, CDR2 FRNRAP. There are 14 residues in the CDR3. CDR3 residues: CASVSGVFGNTIYF. The CDR3 region has the DNA TGTGCTAGTGTTTCGGGGGTATTTGGAAACACCATATATTTT.

The gene calls are TRBV7-8 and TRBJ1-1; D might be TRBD1 (5 bases). V was clipped by 2 bases and J by 1 base, with 11 bases between them. The CDR3 totals 15 residues. Looked up from germline, CDR1 is SGHVS and CDR2 is FQNEAQ. The CDR3 protein is CASSLRRQGNTEAFF. The DNA for the CDR3 is TGTGCCAGCAGCTTACGAAGGCAGGGGAACACTGAAGCTTTCTTT.

The V and J genes are TRBV5-1 and TRBJ1-3; D ambiguous. Germline V lookup: CDR1 SGHRS, CDR2 YFSETQ. Trimming pared 5 bases from V and 5 bases from J, leaving 14 bases between. CDR3 length: 14 amino acids. The CDR3 protein is CASSPGGSRNTIYF. DNA for the CDR3: TGCGCCAGCAGTCCCGGCGGTTCTCGAAACACCATATATTTT.

J is TRBJ1-1 and V is TRBV11-2; possibly TRBD1 for D (5 bases). The germline V and J ends were trimmed by 3 bases and 3 bases, with 11 bases remaining between them. Germline lookup yields CDR1 SGHAT and CDR2 FQNNGV. This CDR3 spans 14 amino acids. CDR3 sequence (DNA): TGTGCCAGCAGCTTGTCAGGAGGGGACACTGAAGCTTTCTTT. As protein: CASSLSGGDTEAFF.

The gene calls are TRBV9 and TRBJ2-2, with 8 bases identical to TRBD1. The CDR3 has 15 amino acids. With 3 bases clipped from V and 4 bases from J, the junction kept 5 bases outside the gene matches. The germline CDR1 and CDR2 sequences are SGDLS and YYNGEE. This CDR3 is CASSAQGAPTGELFF. The CDR3 nucleotides are TGTGCCAGCAGCGCTCAGGGGGCGCCCACCGGGGAGCTGTTTTTT.

V usage is TRBV28 and J usage is TRBJ2-7; 7 bases match TRBD1. J was trimmed by 2 bases and V by 6 bases; bases with no gene match: 7. The CDR3 loop spans 14 amino acids. Germline V gene sequence: CDR1 MDHEN, CDR2 SYDVKM. The CDR3 protein is CASRPGQRTYEQYV. CDR3 bases: TGTGCCAGCAGACCGGGACAGAGAACCTACGAGCAGTACGTC.

The chain employs TRBV2 and TRBJ2-1, with 8 bases that match TRBD1. This CDR3 is 15 amino acids long. CDR1 is SNHLY and CDR2 is FYNNEI in the germline V gene. Trimming removed 4 bases from V and 5 bases from J; junction bases left unmatched: 7. The CDR3 here is CASSGGQVGDNEQFF. DNA for the CDR3: TGTGCCAGCAGTGGGGGACAGGTTGGCGACAATGAGCAGTTCTTC.

J is TRBJ2-5 and V is TRBV5-1, with D possibly being TRBD2 (5 bases). The CDR3 runs to 15 residues. Germline CDR1 and CDR2: SGHRS and YFSETQ. Trimming shortened V by 4 bases and J by 2 bases, and 15 bases separated the two germline ends. The CDR3 loop reads CASSRPGGGQETQYF. The CDR3 DNA reads as TGCGCCAGCAGCAGACCAGGTGGCGGGCAAGAGACCCAGTACTTC.

This clone has just one count. V usage is TRBV6-5 and J usage is TRBJ2-3; possible D gene TRBD2, 5 bases. Germline assignment: CDR1 MNHEY and CDR2 SVGAGI. V shed 7 bases and J shed 5 bases, with 10 bases lying between them. The CDR3 spans 12 residues. The CDR3 loop is CASTLRGDTQYF. The CDR3 bases are TGTGCCAGCACCCTCCGGGGAGATACGCAGTATTTT.

This clone has just a few counts. The rearrangement joins TRBV28 to TRBJ1-1; D is unresolved. The CDR3 extends over 11 amino acids. The germline gives CDR1 MDHEN, CDR2 SYDVKM. V dropped 1 base and J dropped 7 bases, with 4 bases sitting between them. CDR3 bases: TGTGCCAGCAGTTTATCCCTTGAAGCTTTCTTT. It translates to CASSLSLEAFF.

This sequence joins TRBV27 and TRBJ1-1; TRBD1 agrees at 8 bases. CDR1 and CDR2 from the germline V gene are MNHEY and SMNVEV (reference sequence). The CDR3 loop spans 14 amino acids. V lost 6 bases and J lost 7; bases outside the gene matches: 10. CDR3 loop: CASSLQGASGEAFF. CDR3 DNA sequence: TGTGCCAGCAGCCTCCAGGGGGCGTCCGGTGAAGCTTTCTTT.

Only a few counts were recorded for this clone. J is TRBJ1-1 and V is TRBV2, with 9 bases lining up with TRBD1. V lost 9 bases to trimming and J lost 4 bases; unmatched junction nucleotides: 3. CDR3 length: 12 amino acids. The germline V gene has CDR1 SNHLY and CDR2 FYNNEI. In DNA form, the CDR3 reads TGTGCCAGGGGGACAGGGCCCACTGAAGCTTTCTTT. This translates into CARGTGPTEAFF.

V is TRBV5-8 and J is TRBJ2-1, with 7 bases identical to TRBD2. The CDR3 is 15 residues long. Germline values: CDR1 SGHTS, CDR2 YDEGEE. The junction had 3 bases not matched to a gene; V was cut back by 2 bases and J by 1 base. Here the CDR3 reads CASSFSGGSYNEQFF. The CDR3 DNA reads TGTGCCAGCAGCTTCTCGGGGGGATCCTACAATGAGCAGTTCTTC.

Details on this clone: Just one base apart from a much larger clone, this may be a read error. The genes are TRBV7-9 and TRBJ1-3, with D perhaps TRBD1 (5 bases). Germline loops: CDR1 SEHNR, CDR2 FQNEAQ (reference sequence). The CDR3 runs 17 residues. CDR3 in amino acids: CSSSLFGGASGGNTIYF. CDR3 coding DNA: TGTTCCAGCAGCTTATTCGGAGGGGCGTCGGGGGGAAACACCATATATTTT.

The chain employs TRBV10-1 and TRBJ1-2, with TRBD1 as a possible D gene (6 bases). Germline V gene lookup returns CDR1 WNHNN and CDR2 SYGVQD (reference sequence). The CDR3 consists of 12 residues. V was cut by 6 bases and J by 5 bases, with 10 bases left in between. CDR3 coding DNA: TGCGCCAGCAGCCCCGGGACATATGGCTACACCTTC. Its protein product is CASSPGTYGYTF.

This chain links TRBV13 with TRBJ1-2; a possible D gene is TRBD1 (6 bases). The CDR3 sequence is 14 residues long. CDR1 is PRHDT and CDR2 is FYEKMQ in the germline V gene (reference sequence). The V end lost 6 bases, the J end lost 3 bases, and 14 bases lay between the germline ends. The CDR3 sequence is CASSPRTGYYGYTF. CDR3 DNA: TGTGCCAGCAGTCCCCGAACAGGGTACTATGGCTACACCTTC.

The rearrangement joins TRBV18 to TRBJ2-2, with 7 bases matching TRBD1. CDR1 and CDR2 (germline): KGHSH, LQKENI. V lost 3 bases, J lost 4 bases, and 5 bases stayed unmatched. The CDR3 spans 15 residues. CDR3 residues: CASSPQGVGTGELFF. CDR3 in DNA: TGTGCCAGCTCACCCCAGGGGGTCGGCACCGGGGAGCTGTTTTTT. Full variable domain (missing parts from reference TRBV18 and TRBJ2-2): NAGVMQNPRHLVRRRGQEARLRCSPMKGHSHVYWYRQLPEEGLKFMVYLQKENIIDESGMPKERFSAEFPKEGPSILRIQQVVRGDSAAYFCASSPQGVGTGELFFGEGSRLTVL.

The chain links TRBV19 to TRBJ2-1, with TRBD1 matching 8 bases. Germline V gene lookup returns CDR1 LNHDA and CDR2 SQIVND (reference sequence). The CDR3 extends over 15 amino acids. The junction had 10 bases not matched to a gene; V was cut back by 6 bases and J by 6 bases. CDR3 residues: CASRRQGLGSNEQFF. DNA for the CDR3: TGTGCCAGTAGACGACAGGGGTTGGGTAGCAATGAGCAGTTCTTC.

V and J are TRBV5-6 and TRBJ2-7, with D maybe TRBD2 (5 bases). The CDR3 consists of 13 residues. Trimming removed 0 bases from V and 5 bases from J, with 9 bases in between. The germline CDR1 and CDR2 sequences are SGHDT and YYEEEE. The CDR3: CASSLGVSDEQYF. In DNA form, the CDR3 reads TGTGCCAGCAGCTTGGGTGTTAGCGACGAGCAGTACTTC.

The chain uses TRBV7-9 and TRBJ1-6; 8 bases line up with TRBD1. With 2 bases clipped from V and 10 bases from J, the junction kept 7 bases outside the gene matches. Germline V CDR1 and CDR2: SEHNR, FQNEAQ (reference sequence). The CDR3 covers 15 residues. Written as DNA, the CDR3 is TGTGCCAGCAGCTTATACGCAGGGGGCGAGTCACCCCTCCACTTT. Translated: CASSLYAGGESPLHF.

The chain carries TRBV7-8 and TRBJ2-7, with 11 nucleotides matching TRBD1. Germline V CDR1 and CDR2: SGHVS, FQNEAQ. V lost 5 bases and J lost 10; bases outside the gene matches: 7. The CDR3 is 13 amino acids. DNA for the CDR3: TGTGCCAGCAGCCTGGACAGGGGGCAAAGTCAGTACGTC. As protein: CASSLDRGQSQYV.